This is a list of T cell receptor beta chains from one sample in a study of CD8 T cells in Susac syndrome. TCRdb reprocessed the immunoSEQ multiplex PCR reads with MiXCR, giving one entry per CDR3 protein. Among over 140,000 distinct CDR3 sequences listed, around 95% were seen once. Sample: CD4+ T cells from PBMCs. The receptors here all came from a human donor with Susac syndrome. Each CDR3 is given with its conserved first and last residue. A D gene is named only where the DNA matches it firmly. Size is stated for part of the rows, as once, few or many counts, or as a class when the clone is expanded.

cdr3_aa: CASRVAATNYGYTF
cdr3_nt: TGTGCCAGTAGGGTCGCAGCAACTAACTATGGCTACACCTTC
clone_size: NA
v_call: TRBV19
cdr3_length: 14
d_call: NA
j_call: TRBJ1-2

cdr3_aa: CATSEEGRASYNEQFF
cdr3_nt: TGTGCCACCAGTGAAGAGGGGAGAGCCTCCTACAATGAGCAGTTCTTC
clone_size: once
v_call: TRBV24-1
cdr3_length: 16
d_call: NA
j_call: TRBJ2-1

cdr3_aa: CASSGTGLASYEQYF
cdr3_nt: TGCGCCAGCAGCGGAACGGGACTAGCCTCCTACGAGCAGTACTTC
clone_size: NA
v_call: TRBV5-1
cdr3_length: 15
d_call: TRBD2
j_call: TRBJ2-7

cdr3_aa: CASSQVLAGGPGYNEQFF
cdr3_nt: TGTGCCAGCAGCCAAGTTCTAGCGGGGGGGCCCGGCTACAATGAGCAGTTCTTC
clone_size: NA
v_call: TRBV3-1
cdr3_length: 18
d_call: TRBD2
j_call: TRBJ2-1

cdr3_aa: CASSVGNMNTEAFF
cdr3_nt: TGTGCCAGCAGTGTCGGTAACATGAACACTGAAGCTTTCTTT
clone_size: NA
v_call: TRBV25-1
cdr3_length: 14
d_call: NA
j_call: TRBJ1-1

cdr3_aa: CASSPGLAGGRQYF
cdr3_nt: TGTGCCAGCAGCCCAGGACTAGCGGGAGGGCGTCAGTACTTC
clone_size: NA
v_call: TRBV7-2
cdr3_length: 14
d_call: TRBD2
j_call: TRBJ2-7

cdr3_aa: CATSRDRTSGPGANVLTF
cdr3_nt: TGTGCCACCAGCAGAGACCGGACTAGCGGCCCTGGGGCCAACGTCCTGACTTTC
clone_size: once
v_call: TRBV15
cdr3_length: 18
d_call: TRBD2
j_call: TRBJ2-6

cdr3_aa: CASSLTVGRTDTQYF
cdr3_nt: TGTGCCAGCAGCTTAACTGTCGGACGCACAGATACGCAGTATTTT
clone_size: NA
v_call: TRBV7-3
cdr3_length: 15
d_call: NA
j_call: TRBJ2-3

cdr3_aa: CASSIVAGRTYEQYF
cdr3_nt: TGTGCCAGTAGTATAGTGGCGGGACGGACCTACGAGCAGTACTTC
clone_size: NA
v_call: TRBV19
cdr3_length: 15
d_call: NA
j_call: TRBJ2-7

cdr3_aa: CASSQVGSTEAFF
cdr3_nt: TGTGCCAGCAGCCAAGTTGGGAGCACTGAAGCTTTCTTT
clone_size: few
v_call: TRBV14
cdr3_length: 13
d_call: NA
j_call: TRBJ1-1

cdr3_aa: CASSLGDGFASTDTQYF
cdr3_nt: TGCGCCAGCAGCTTGGGGGACGGCTTCGCTAGCACAGATACGCAGTATTTT
clone_size: NA
v_call: TRBV5-1
cdr3_length: 17
d_call: NA
j_call: TRBJ2-3

cdr3_aa: CASSEIQLWGDTQYF
cdr3_nt: TGTGCCAGCAGTGAAATCCAGTTATGGGGAGATACGCAGTATTTT
clone_size: NA
v_call: TRBV2
cdr3_length: 15
d_call: NA
j_call: TRBJ2-3

cdr3_aa: CASKTDRQGAAFF
cdr3_nt: TGTGCCAGCAAAACTGACAGGCAAGGGGCAGCTTTCTTT
clone_size: NA
v_call: TRBV28
cdr3_length: 13
d_call: NA
j_call: TRBJ1-1

cdr3_aa: CASSVGQNSNQPQHF
cdr3_nt: TGTGCCAGCAGCGTAGGGCAGAATAGCAATCAGCCCCAGCATTTT
clone_size: NA
v_call: TRBV9
cdr3_length: 15
d_call: NA
j_call: TRBJ1-5

cdr3_aa: CASSPTGGVGGYTF
cdr3_nt: TGTGCCAGCAGTCCCACAGGGGGCGTTGGCGGCTACACCTTC
clone_size: NA
v_call: TRBV12-3/TRBV12-4
cdr3_length: 14
d_call: TRBD1
j_call: TRBJ1-2

cdr3_aa: CASSLVGTGPQNEQFF
cdr3_nt: TGTGCCAGCAGCTTAGTAGGGACAGGGCCCCAAAATGAGCAGTTCTTC
clone_size: NA
v_call: TRBV7-2
cdr3_length: 16
d_call: TRBD1
j_call: TRBJ2-1

cdr3_aa: CAWRRGPESEKLFF
cdr3_nt: TGTGCCTGGAGGAGAGGGCCAGAATCTGAAAAACTGTTTTTT
clone_size: NA
v_call: TRBV30
cdr3_length: 14
d_call: NA
j_call: TRBJ1-4

cdr3_aa: CASTSPSRGENEQFF
cdr3_nt: TGTGCCAGCACCTCCCCCAGTAGGGGGGAGAATGAGCAGTTCTTC
clone_size: NA
v_call: TRBV27
cdr3_length: 15
d_call: NA
j_call: TRBJ2-1

cdr3_aa: CASSVGFQETQYF
cdr3_nt: TGTGCCAGCAGCGTAGGATTTCAGGAGACCCAGTACTTC
clone_size: NA
v_call: TRBV9
cdr3_length: 13
d_call: NA
j_call: TRBJ2-5

cdr3_aa: CACGGGGGNQPQHF
cdr3_nt: TGTGCCTGCGGGGGCGGGGGAGGCAATCAGCCCCAGCATTTT
clone_size: NA
v_call: TRBV30
cdr3_length: 14
d_call: NA
j_call: TRBJ1-5

cdr3_aa: CASSFRGEEETQYF
cdr3_nt: TGCGCCAGCAGCTTCCGGGGGGAGGAAGAGACCCAGTACTTC
clone_size: NA
v_call: TRBV5-1
cdr3_length: 14
d_call: TRBD2
j_call: TRBJ2-5

cdr3_aa: CSARRGDRDYEQYF
cdr3_nt: TGCAGTGCCCGTAGGGGGGACAGGGACTACGAGCAGTACTTC
clone_size: NA
v_call: TRBV20-1
cdr3_length: 14
d_call: TRBD1
j_call: TRBJ2-7

cdr3_aa: CASSLTGSYGYTF
cdr3_nt: TGTGCCAGCAGTTTGACGGGTAGCTATGGCTACACCTTC
clone_size: few
v_call: TRBV12-3/TRBV12-4
cdr3_length: 13
d_call: NA
j_call: TRBJ1-2

cdr3_aa: CASSQGGGNTEAFF
cdr3_nt: TGTGCCAGCAGCCAAGGCGGAGGGAACACTGAAGCTTTCTTT
clone_size: NA
v_call: TRBV3-1
cdr3_length: 14
d_call: NA
j_call: TRBJ1-1

cdr3_aa: CSVRIGVANVLTF
cdr3_nt: TGCAGCGTTCGAATCGGGGTGGCCAACGTCCTGACTTTC
clone_size: NA
v_call: TRBV29-1
cdr3_length: 13
d_call: NA
j_call: TRBJ2-6

cdr3_aa: CSVEVGNWGAFF
cdr3_nt: TGCAGCGTTGAAGTGGGCAATTGGGGAGCTTTCTTT
clone_size: once
v_call: TRBV29-1
cdr3_length: 12
d_call: NA
j_call: TRBJ1-1

cdr3_aa: CASSLGLAGGQETQYF
cdr3_nt: TGTGCCAGCAGCTTAGGACTAGCGGGAGGACAAGAGACCCAGTACTTC
clone_size: NA
v_call: TRBV7-3
cdr3_length: 16
d_call: TRBD2
j_call: TRBJ2-5

cdr3_aa: CASSYRGSAPDTQYF
cdr3_nt: TGTGCCAGCAGTTATCGCGGGAGTGCACCAGATACGCAGTATTTT
clone_size: NA
v_call: TRBV12-3/TRBV12-4
cdr3_length: 15
d_call: TRBD2
j_call: TRBJ2-3

cdr3_aa: CASSPLQGSEAFF
cdr3_nt: TGTGCCAGCAGCCCGCTCCAGGGTAGTGAAGCTTTCTTT
clone_size: NA
v_call: TRBV5-6
cdr3_length: 13
d_call: NA
j_call: TRBJ1-1

cdr3_aa: CASSLVTTQYF
cdr3_nt: TGTGCCAGCAGCTTAGTCACGACCCAGTACTTC
clone_size: NA
v_call: TRBV11-2
cdr3_length: 11
d_call: NA
j_call: TRBJ2-5

cdr3_aa: CASSGTLASTDTQYF
cdr3_nt: TGTGCCAGTAGCGGGACACTCGCTAGCACAGATACGCAGTATTTT
clone_size: once
v_call: TRBV19
cdr3_length: 15
d_call: NA
j_call: TRBJ2-3

cdr3_aa: CASSPSGVEETQYF
cdr3_nt: TGCGCCAGCAGCCCCTCGGGAGTTGAGGAGACCCAGTACTTC
clone_size: NA
v_call: TRBV5-1
cdr3_length: 14
d_call: NA
j_call: TRBJ2-5

cdr3_aa: CASGFAGDLRGYGYTF
cdr3_nt: TGTGCTAGTGGTTTTGCAGGGGACCTGAGGGGCTATGGCTACACCTTC
clone_size: NA
v_call: TRBV12-5
cdr3_length: 16
d_call: NA
j_call: TRBJ1-2

cdr3_aa: CASRTLTGLGTQYF
cdr3_nt: TGTGCCAGCAGGACACTTACAGGGTTGGGGACCCAGTACTTC
clone_size: NA
v_call: TRBV28
cdr3_length: 14
d_call: NA
j_call: TRBJ2-5

cdr3_aa: CSGTSGRASEQFF
cdr3_nt: TGCAGCGGGACTAGCGGGAGGGCCAGTGAGCAGTTCTTC
clone_size: NA
v_call: TRBV29-1
cdr3_length: 13
d_call: TRBD2
j_call: TRBJ2-1

cdr3_aa: CATSRQNTDTQYF
cdr3_nt: TGTGCCACCAGCAGACAAAACACAGATACGCAGTATTTT
clone_size: NA
v_call: TRBV15
cdr3_length: 13
d_call: NA
j_call: TRBJ2-3

cdr3_aa: CASSLVTGKSDEQYF
cdr3_nt: TGCGCCAGCAGCTTGGTGACAGGGAAGAGCGACGAGCAGTACTTC
clone_size: NA
v_call: TRBV5-1
cdr3_length: 15
d_call: TRBD1
j_call: TRBJ2-7

cdr3_aa: CSARDGRQGLIGPQHF
cdr3_nt: TGCAGTGCTAGAGATGGTCGACAGGGACTGATTGGGCCCCAGCATTTT
clone_size: NA
v_call: TRBV20-1
cdr3_length: 16
d_call: TRBD1
j_call: TRBJ1-5

cdr3_aa: CASKTGHTQYF
cdr3_nt: TGTGCCAGCAAAACCGGGCATACGCAGTATTTT
clone_size: NA
v_call: TRBV12-3/TRBV12-4
cdr3_length: 11
d_call: NA
j_call: TRBJ2-3